This TCR beta chain was identified during a study of OX40 agonist ivuxolimab in advanced cancers. On the study more broadly: As their treatment, patients were administered ivuxolimab, an agonistic anti-OX40 (CD134) antibody. Subjects had a mean age of about 65 years, with a range of 23 to 79; around 83% were male.

Trimming left V 6 bases short and J 4 bases short, with 12 bases between. CDR1 and CDR2 (germline): SNHLY, FYNNEI. The CDR3 extends over 13 amino acids. Researchers took blood at baseline, on cycle 4 day 1, and on cycle 7 day 1. General study findings and limits: Partial responders receiving 0.1-3.0 mg/kg showed among the lowest clonal expansion.

Assay: immunoSEQ multiplex PCR; the TCRdb copy retains only in-frame clones and omits some. Altogether approximately 82,000 clones are present, approximately 85% being singletons, with the ten largest covering 2% to 3%. Concerning this clone itself: Antigen unknown.

The sequencing here drew on CD4+ or CD8+ T cells sorted from blood, taken in a trial of the OX40 agonist ivuxolimab. The clonotype comes from an adult with an advanced solid tumor such as melanoma, head and neck, liver or kidney cancer. The chain couples TRBV2 to TRBJ1-2; a weak D match, TRBD1 (6 bases). For the CDR3, the DNA is TGTGCCAGCAGCCTACAGGGCTCCTATGGCTACACCTTC. Its translation: CASSLQGSYGYTF.